These 2 T cell receptor beta chains were sequenced from one sample in a study of blood T cell repertoires in COVID-19. Clones were sequenced by immunoSEQ multiplex PCR, and TCRdb holds only the in-frame ones, with some missing. The sample yields 65,000 to 85,000 clones, more than 60% seen once. Sequences were obtained from peripheral blood. Receptors were obtained from a human donor in a cohort sampled during active COVID-19.

This clone has just one count. The chain recombines TRBV27 with TRBJ1-4; unclear D gene. Germline CDR1 MNHEY, CDR2 SMNVEV (reference sequence). Trimming stripped 7 bases from V and 3 bases from J, with 18 bases between. This CDR3 contains 16 residues. The CDR3 DNA reads TGTGCCAGCACCTCACGGGTTTTGAGGTCTAATGAAAAACTGTTTTTT. This encodes CASTSRVLRSNEKLFF.

The gene calls are TRBV4-2 and TRBJ2-2; 8 nucleotides agree with TRBD1. Germline V gives CDR1 LGHNA, CDR2 YNFKEQ. J gave up 4 bases and V 4 bases, and 14 bases lay outside the gene matches. The CDR3 consists of 18 residues. The CDR3, as DNA: TGTGCCAGCAGCCCACTTGAAGAAGGACAGGGTGGCACCGGGGAGCTGTTTTTT. It yields the protein CASSPLEEGQGGTGELFF.